These 11 T cell receptor beta chains share one sample of origin, sequenced in a study of T-cell memory formation after mild COVID-19. In TCRdb, the 5' RACE reads were re-called with MiXCR into one record per CDR3 protein. This sample has around 500,000 distinct CDR3 sequences; roughly 18% occur once, and the top ten carry around 12%. The sequencing sample was made of PBMCs or a T cell subset sorted from them (not recorded which). The receptors derive from an adult woman who had mild COVID-19 (a few samples of this study predate the infection). Cell type and time point are not known.

Ten or more counts support this clonotype. This chain links TRBV3-1 with TRBJ1-2; D may be TRBD1 (5 bases). Germline loops: CDR1 LGHDT, CDR2 YNNKEL (reference sequence). Trimming removed 0 bases from V and 7 bases from J, with 15 bases in between. The CDR3 is 15 residues long. The CDR3 loop reads CASSQDRLGTIGYTF. The CDR3 nucleotides are TGTGCCAGCAGCCAAGATAGGCTCGGGACTATTGGCTACACCTTC.

V is TRBV27 and J is TRBJ2-1; D is unclear. Trimming shortened V by 6 bases and J by 5 bases, and 23 bases separated the two germline ends. Germline CDR1 is MNHEY and CDR2 is SMNVEV (reference sequence). The CDR3 length is 17 residues. This chain's CDR3 is CASSPSILVGMNNEQFF. CDR3 DNA sequence: TGTGCCAGCAGCCCCTCCATCCTCGTGGGTATGAACAATGAGCAGTTCTTC.

This clonotype was detected only a few times. The chain employs TRBV27 and TRBJ2-7; 8 bases fit TRBD1. CDR3 length equals 14 residues. Germline V gene lookup returns CDR1 MNHEY and CDR2 SMNVEV (reference sequence). V lost 4 bases to trimming and J lost 2 bases; unmatched junction nucleotides: 4. Here the CDR3 DNA reads TGTGCCAGCAGTTCAGCGGACAGGGCCTACGAGCAGTACTTC. Its protein product is CASSSADRAYEQYF.

The chain is built from TRBV5-1 and TRBJ1-5; possibly TRBD1 for D (5 bases). CDR1 and CDR2 from the germline V gene are SGHRS and YFSETQ. The V and J ends lost 4 bases and 2 bases respectively, with 19 bases between them. This CDR3 has 17 residues. The CDR3, as DNA: TGCGCCAGCAGCCCCGGATCTGGGGCAGTGGGCAATCAGCCCCAGCATTTT. Its translation: CASSPGSGAVGNQPQHF.

J is TRBJ2-3 and V is TRBV12-3 or TRBV12-4; 14 nucleotides line up with TRBD2. The V and J ends lost 4 bases and 6 bases, in that order; junction bases with no gene match: 12. The CDR3 runs 18 residues. For the CDR3, the DNA is TGTGCCAGCAGTTCCGGGACTAGCGGGAGCGCCCACTCGGATACGCAGTATTTT. Translation: CASSSGTSGSAHSDTQYF.

This clonotype showed up just a few times. V is TRBV27 and J is TRBJ1-4; 9 nucleotides match TRBD1. Germline CDR1 and CDR2: MNHEY and SMNVEV (reference sequence). The trim removed 3 bases at V and 10 bases at J, leaving 3 bases unmatched. The CDR3 is 13 amino acids. CDR3 nucleotide sequence: TGTGCCAGCAGTTTCGGGACAGGGCGAAAACTGTTTTTT. It translates to CASSFGTGRKLFF.

This clonotype occurred a few times. V and J are TRBV3-1 and TRBJ2-1; D might be TRBD2 (6 bases). Trimming left V 5 bases short and J 6 bases short, with 11 bases between. Germline CDR1 and CDR2: LGHDT and YNNKEL (reference sequence). CDR3 length equals 13 residues. The CDR3 loop is CASSTTRVNEQFF. For the CDR3, the DNA is TGTGCCAGCAGCACGACTAGGGTCAATGAGCAGTTCTTC.

This clonotype has a handful of counts. The chain carries TRBV5-1 and TRBJ2-1; no reliable D call. This CDR3 is 14 amino acids long. The germline V gene has CDR1 SGHRS and CDR2 YFSETQ. Between the trimmed V and J ends, which lost 0 bases and 5 bases, there was a span of 9 bases. The CDR3 region has the DNA TGCGCCAGCAGCTTGGCCCCCGGAAACAATGAGCAGTTCTTC. Translation gives CASSLAPGNNEQFF.

This clonotype was seen a handful of times. The V gene is TRBV12-3 or TRBV12-4, the J gene TRBJ2-7, with TRBD1 identical over 10 bases. V shed 9 bases and J 4 bases; nucleotides not matched to a gene: 9. The CDR3 spans 14 residues. CDR3 sequence (DNA): TGTGCCAGTTCCGTCCGGGACAGGGGATACGAGCAGTACTTC. Its translation: CASSVRDRGYEQYF.

The chain employs TRBV20-1 and TRBJ2-3, with D possibly being TRBD2 (6 bases). Germline CDR1 reads DFQATT; CDR2 reads SNEGSKA (reference sequence). CDR3 length: 17 amino acids. Trimming pared 1 base from V and 0 bases from J, leaving 17 bases between. CDR3 residues: CSARAPRRVISTDTQYF. The CDR3 DNA follows: TGCAGTGCTAGAGCCCCAAGGAGGGTGATTAGCACAGATACGCAGTATTTT.

J is TRBJ1-1 and V is TRBV5-1; perhaps TRBD1 as D (5 bases). Germline CDR1 reads SGHRS; CDR2 reads YFSETQ. V gave up 1 base and J gave up 11 bases, with 18 bases separating them. The CDR3 sequence is 14 residues long. The CDR3 loop reads CASSLIEGPGRAFF. The CDR3 DNA follows: TGCGCCAGCAGCTTGATAGAGGGGCCCGGGAGGGCTTTCTTT.